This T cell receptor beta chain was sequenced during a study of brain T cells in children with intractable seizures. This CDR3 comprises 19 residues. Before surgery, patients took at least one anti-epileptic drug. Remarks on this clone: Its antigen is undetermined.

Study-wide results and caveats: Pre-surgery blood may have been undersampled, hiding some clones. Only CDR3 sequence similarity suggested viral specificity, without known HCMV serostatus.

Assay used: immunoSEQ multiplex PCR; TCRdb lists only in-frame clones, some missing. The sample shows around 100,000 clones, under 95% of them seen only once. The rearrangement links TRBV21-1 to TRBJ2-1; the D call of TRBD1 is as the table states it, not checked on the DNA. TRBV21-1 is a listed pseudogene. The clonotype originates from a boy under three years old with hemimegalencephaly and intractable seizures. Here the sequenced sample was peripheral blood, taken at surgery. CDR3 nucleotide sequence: TGTGCCAGCAGCAAACTTCGCCCCTCGCAGGGGGTCGCCTACAATGAGCAGTTCTTC. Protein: CASSKLRPSQGVAYNEQFF.